The rows below give T cell receptor beta chains drawn from one sample of a study of Graves' ophthalmopathy and Graves' hyperthyroidism. Using its own MiXCR run on the multiplex PCR reads, TCRdb lists one record per CDR3 protein. The data hold about 400,000 distinct CDR3 sequences, with approximately 16% observed a single time. Input material: peripheral blood. These receptors originate from a woman under 30 with Graves' ophthalmopathy. Both conserved end residues are part of each CDR3. A D gene is named only where the DNA matches it firmly. Expanded clones get a size class; other rows say once, few or many, or leave the size out.

TRBV6-5	-	many	TRBJ2-5	15	CASSYSGQPQETQYF	TGTGCCAGCAGTTACTCTGGGCAGCCCCAGGAGACCCAGTACTTC
TRBV2	TRBD2	many	TRBJ2-2	16	CASSEGSGRRTGELFF	TGTGCCAGCAGTGAAGGCAGCGGGAGACGAACCGGGGAGCTGTTTTTT
TRBV7-3	-	many	TRBJ2-2	16	CASSLGVGVNTGELFF	TGTGCCAGCAGCTTAGGGGTCGGAGTGAACACCGGGGAGCTGTTTTTT
TRBV28	-	many	TRBJ2-5	15	CASSLAGWGRETQYF	TGTGCCAGCAGTTTGGCGGGGTGGGGTCGAGAGACCCAGTACTTC
TRBV6-1	-	many	TRBJ1-6	13	CASSERSGGPLHF	TGTGCCAGCAGTGAACGGTCGGGCGGTCCCCTCCACTTT
TRBV19	-	many	TRBJ1-1	17	CASSMGGARTLNTEAFF	TGTGCCAGTAGTATGGGGGGGGCCCGAACACTGAACACTGAAGCTTTCTTT
TRBV28	-	many	TRBJ2-7	16	CASSPSHSPGAYEQYF	TGTGCCAGCAGTCCCTCTCACTCGCCGGGGGCGTACGAGCAGTACTTC
TRBV12-3/TRBV12-4	TRBD2	-	TRBJ2-7	15	CASSPRLATRHEQYF	TGTGCCAGCAGTCCAAGACTAGCGACGAGACACGAGCAGTACTTC
TRBV6-5	-	many	TRBJ1-5	19	CASSYSGHLMRYSNQPQHF	TGTGCCAGCAGTTATTCGGGACATCTTATGAGGTACAGCAATCAGCCCCAGCATTTT
TRBV6-2/TRBV6-3	TRBD1	many	TRBJ2-7	15	CASTQRGGGPYEQYF	TGTGCCAGCACGCAGAGAGGGGGCGGCCCCTACGAGCAGTACTTC
TRBV6-4	-	many	TRBJ1-5	17	CASSPRLSNNRNQPQHF	TGTGCCAGCAGTCCCCGGTTGAGTAATAATCGCAATCAGCCCCAGCATTTT
TRBV6-2/TRBV6-3	-	many	TRBJ1-3	16	CAGAPRTPSSGNTIYF	TGTGCCGGCGCCCCTCGGACGCCCAGCTCTGGAAACACCATATATTTT
TRBV7-8	-	many	TRBJ1-3	16	CASSPPNTGYGNTIYF	TGTGCCAGCAGCCCTCCTAACACGGGATATGGAAACACCATATATTTT
TRBV6-1	TRBD1	many	TRBJ1-1	15	CASNEHLQGNTEASF	TGTGCCAGCAATGAACATTTACAGGGGAACACTGAAGCTTCCTTT
TRBV12-3/TRBV12-4	TRBD2	many	TRBJ2-7	13	CASGTSGSYEQYF	TGTGCCAGCGGGACTAGCGGGAGCTACGAGCAGTACTTC
TRBV6-5	-	-	TRBJ2-4	15	CASSYSTVRGNIQYF	TGTGCCAGCAGTTACTCGACCGTACGGGGGAACATTCAGTACTTC
TRBV11-2	-	many	TRBJ2-7	17	CASSYAPGEVGSYEQYF	TGTGCCAGCAGTTATGCCCCGGGGGAGGTGGGGTCCTACGAGCAGTACTTC
TRBV6-2/TRBV6-3	TRBD1	many	TRBJ2-7	20	CASSYEARDRGPGVPYEQYF	TGTGCCAGCAGTTACGAGGCACGGGACAGGGGCCCAGGAGTACCCTACGAGCAGTACTTC
TRBV15	-	many	TRBJ2-2	11	CATTNTGELFF	TGTGCCACCACCAACACCGGGGAGCTGTTTTTT
TRBV29-1	TRBD1	many	TRBJ1-2	13	CSVTPPQGVGYTF	TGCAGCGTTACCCCACCCCAGGGGGTTGGCTACACCTTC
TRBV12-3/TRBV12-4	TRBD2	many	TRBJ2-5	14	CASSQTSLGETQYF	TGTGCCAGCAGTCAGACTAGCTTAGGGGAGACCCAGTACTTC
TRBV7-8	-	many	TRBJ2-7	17	CASSLLGGGRGFSEQYF	TGTGCCAGCAGCTTATTGGGGGGCGGCAGGGGGTTTAGCGAGCAGTACTTC
TRBV12-5	-	-	TRBJ1-6	12	CASGLVNSPLHF	TGTGCTAGTGGTTTGGTTAATTCACCCCTCCACTTT
TRBV15	TRBD2	-	TRBJ2-5	13	CATRGGSIVTQYF	TGTGCCACCCGTGGCGGGAGCATCGTGACCCAGTACTTC
TRBV13	-	many	TRBJ2-1	15	CASGGRRSDYNEQFF	TGTGCCAGCGGGGGGAGGCGAAGCGACTACAATGAGCAGTTCTTC
TRBV6-2/TRBV6-3	-	many	TRBJ1-5	17	CASSYPQKGVSNQPQHF	TGTGCCAGCAGTTACCCCCAAAAGGGGGTTAGCAATCAGCCCCAGCATTTT
TRBV27	TRBD2	many	TRBJ2-4	14	CASSPGTSLDIQYF	TGTGCCAGCAGTCCGGGGACTAGCCTTGACATTCAGTACTTC
TRBV6-1	TRBD1	many	TRBJ2-7	15	CASSGGTGLFAEQYF	TGTGCCAGCAGTGGAGGGACAGGACTGTTCGCCGAGCAGTACTTC
TRBV9	-	many	TRBJ2-2	13	CASSSWGAGELFF	TGTGCCAGCAGCTCTTGGGGGGCCGGGGAGCTGTTTTTT
TRBV7-8	-	many	TRBJ1-3	15	CASSLVGGLGNTIYF	TGTGCCAGCAGCTTAGTGGGGGGGCTTGGGAACACCATATATTTT
TRBV29-1	TRBD1	many	TRBJ1-6	14	CSVGTGTEHSPLHF	TGCAGCGTCGGGACCGGGACAGAACATTCACCCCTCCACTTT
TRBV11-3	TRBD2	many	TRBJ2-3	16	CASSLMRRGVSDTQYF	TGTGCCAGCAGCTTAATGAGGCGGGGGGTCTCAGATACGCAGTATTTT
TRBV11-2	-	many	TRBJ1-1	15	CASSPGKGLVAEAFF	TGTGCCAGCAGCCCGGGGAAAGGGTTGGTAGCTGAAGCTTTCTTT
TRBV7-6	TRBD2	many	TRBJ2-5	14	CASSPVGEGGTQYF	TGTGCCAGCAGCCCGGTCGGGGAGGGAGGGACCCAGTACTTC
TRBV24-1	TRBD2	many	TRBJ2-7	17	CATSDRGSSGGVYEQYF	TGTGCCACCAGTGACCGGGGATCTAGCGGGGGGGTCTACGAGCAGTACTTC
TRBV6-1	-	-	TRBJ1-5	15	CASSETRAVNQPQHF	TGTGCCAGCAGTGAAACGCGTGCGGTGAATCAGCCCCAGCATTTT
TRBV12-3/TRBV12-4	TRBD2	many	TRBJ2-2	14	CASSNSGGSGELFF	TGTGCCAGCAGTAATAGCGGGGGGTCCGGGGAGCTGTTTTTT
TRBV28	TRBD1	many	TRBJ1-5	17	CASSSERQGASNQPQHF	TGTGCCAGCAGTTCAGAAAGACAGGGGGCGAGCAATCAGCCCCAGCATTTT
TRBV20-1	-	many	TRBJ2-2	11	CSAGGPGELFF	TGCAGTGCCGGGGGGCCCGGGGAGCTGTTTTTT
TRBV11-2	-	few	TRBJ2-7	14	CASSLDSTGLKQYF	TGTGCCAGCAGCTTAGATAGTACGGGCTTGAAGCAGTACTTC
TRBV20-1	TRBD1	many	TRBJ2-5	12	CSALRTGETQYF	TGCAGTGCCCTTCGGACAGGGGAGACCCAGTACTTC
TRBV28	-	many	TRBJ1-2	11	CASQRVFGYTF	TGTGCCAGTCAGCGGGTTTTTGGCTACACCTTC
TRBV7-2	-	-	TRBJ1-2	14	CASSRGTRNYGYTF	TGTGCCAGCAGCCGCGGGACAAGGAACTATGGCTACACCTTC
TRBV5-1	-	many	TRBJ2-5	15	CASSPGPSGGETQYF	TGCGCCAGCAGCCCGGGCCCCAGCGGAGGCGAGACCCAGTACTTC
TRBV6-5	-	many	TRBJ1-6	17	CASSYSGGAGFDSPLHF	TGTGCCAGCAGTTACTCTGGGGGGGCCGGCTTCGATTCACCCCTCCACTTT
TRBV9	-	many	TRBJ1-3	15	CASSVEGSSGNTIYF	TGTGCCAGCAGCGTAGAGGGAAGCTCTGGAAACACCATATATTTT
TRBV7-2	TRBD1	many	TRBJ1-1	12	CASSGTGGEAFF	TGTGCCAGCAGCGGTACAGGGGGTGAAGCTTTCTTT
TRBV11-2	-	few	TRBJ2-7	11	CASSSTAQQYF	TGTGCCAGCAGCTCCACCGCCCAGCAGTACTTC
TRBV12-3/TRBV12-4	-	few	TRBJ1-5	15	CASSPPGAGNQPQHF	TGTGCCAGCAGTCCGCCAGGGGCTGGAAATCAGCCCCAGCATTTT
TRBV19	TRBD1	many	TRBJ1-3	19	CASTFNPGTARSSGNTIYF	TGTGCCAGTACCTTCAACCCCGGGACAGCGAGAAGCTCTGGAAACACCATATATTTT
TRBV7-3	TRBD1	many	TRBJ2-7	15	CASSPRDSPYWEQYF	TGTGCCAGCAGCCCCCGGGACAGCCCCTACTGGGAGCAGTACTTC
TRBV28	-	many	TRBJ1-5	18	CASSITILGSGYNQPQHF	TGTGCCAGCAGTATCACAATATTGGGGTCGGGGTATAATCAGCCCCAGCATTTT
TRBV11-2	-	-	TRBJ2-6	13	CASSITGANVLTF	TGTGCCAGCAGCATCACGGGGGCCAACGTCCTGACTTTC
TRBV12-3/TRBV12-4	-	-	TRBJ1-6	12	CASSFMGSPLHF	TGTGCCAGCAGTTTTATGGGATCACCCCTCCACTTT
TRBV29-1	-	many	TRBJ2-7	13	CSVLIGQSYEQYF	TGCAGCGTGTTAATAGGACAGTCATACGAGCAGTACTTC
TRBV7-2	-	many	TRBJ2-2	15	CASSRLGKPTGELFF	TGTGCCAGCAGCCGTCTCGGGAAGCCCACCGGGGAGCTGTTTTTT
TRBV28	-	-	TRBJ1-1	19	CASSFSGTRTSRVNTEAFF	TGTGCCAGCAGTTTTTCCGGGACAAGGACGTCTAGGGTGAACACTGAAGCTTTCTTT
TRBV30	-	few	TRBJ1-3	13	CAWSVGRGNTIYF	TGTGCCTGGTCGGTTGGGAGGGGAAACACCATATATTTT